Following are 10 T cell receptor beta chains from one sample sequenced in a study of regulatory T cells in long-lasting Graves disease. Building of the TCR beta libraries involved iRepertoire HTBI primers and Arm-PCR of CDR3 regions. A single record per CDR3 protein comes from TCRdb applying MiXCR to the multiplex PCR reads. The table lists about 430,000 distinct CDR3 sequences, approximately 15% of them singletons. Time point denoted: newly diagnosed GD, antithyroid drugs for less than 3 months. The TCR library used RNA extracted from PBMCs. These data were likewise used in another study, on T cells in Graves' hyperthyroidism and ophthalmopathy.

Sequencing used peripheral blood mononuclear cells (PBMCs), obtained at new diagnosis, from a patient treated with antithyroid drugs. The receptors were sampled from a woman in her 40s with Graves disease.

This clonotype occurred many times. This chain connects TRBV20-1 to TRBJ2-7; no clear D gene. Trimming shortened V by 2 bases and J by 2 bases, and 19 bases separated the two germline ends. The germline CDR1 and CDR2 sequences are DFQATT and SNEGSKA (reference sequence). The CDR3 spans 16 residues. The CDR3 sequence is CSARPSLDALPYEQYF. The CDR3 DNA follows: TGCAGTGCTAGACCCTCTCTGGACGCGCTACCCTACGAGCAGTACTTC.

This clonotype was found many times. J is TRBJ2-7 and V is TRBV10-3; 13 nucleotides match TRBD2. This CDR3 spans 15 amino acids. In germline, CDR1 is ENHRY, CDR2 SYGVKD. V lost 3 bases, J lost 4 bases, and 3 bases stayed unmatched. CDR3 amino acids: CAISELAGGWYEQYF. DNA of the CDR3: TGTGCCATCAGTGAACTAGCGGGAGGGTGGTACGAGCAGTACTTC.

This clonotype was seen many times. The V call is TRBV20-1, the J call TRBJ2-3; the D gene is possibly TRBD2 (6 bases). The CDR3 sequence is 14 residues long. Trimming stripped 4 bases from V and 2 bases from J, with 13 bases between. Germline CDR1 DFQATT, CDR2 SNEGSKA (reference sequence). The CDR3 nucleotides are TGCAGTGCTACACGGGCGGGGACCACAGATACGCAGTATTTT. Protein sequence: CSATRAGTTDTQYF.

The sample holds many counts of this clonotype. The chain recombines TRBV7-8 with TRBJ2-5; D call uncertain. Germline V CDR1 and CDR2: SGHVS, FQNEAQ. Trimming took off 0 bases at V and 2 bases at J, with 10 bases between the two ends. This CDR3 region has 15 residues. The CDR3 reads CASSLALIGQETQYF. The CDR3 DNA follows: TGTGCCAGCAGCTTAGCGCTAATAGGACAAGAGACCCAGTACTTC.

The V gene is TRBV19, the J gene TRBJ2-1, with 10 positions matching TRBD2. The germline CDR1 and CDR2 sequences are LNHDA and SQIVND (reference sequence). The CDR3 has 14 residues. J lost 7 bases, V lost 2 bases, and 2 bases had no gene match. DNA of the CDR3: TGTGCCAGTAGTATAAGCGGGAGGGCGAATGAGCAGTTCTTC. Protein sequence: CASSISGRANEQFF.

The chain joins TRBV9 to TRBJ1-3; no clear D. The CDR3 is made up of 15 amino acids. Per germline, CDR1 SGDLS and CDR2 YYNGEE. Trimming shortened V by 4 bases and J by 2 bases, and 13 bases separated the two germline ends. CDR3 residues: CASSPWEQTGNTIYF. The CDR3 bases are TGTGCCAGCAGCCCCTGGGAGCAGACTGGAAACACCATATATTTT.

This clonotype was observed many times. J is TRBJ2-7 and V is TRBV4-3, with TRBD1 matching 7 bases. Germline V gene lookup returns CDR1 LGHNA and CDR2 YSLEER. The V gene end was trimmed by 1 base and the J gene end by 6 bases; junction bases not matched to a gene: 3. The CDR3 has 13 residues. CDR3 region: CASSQVRTGEQYF. As DNA, the CDR3 is TGCGCCAGCAGCCAAGTAAGGACAGGCGAGCAGTACTTC.

Many counts were recorded for this clonotype. The chain is built from TRBV2 and TRBJ1-4; a possible D gene is TRBD1 (5 bases). Germline CDR1 is SNHLY and CDR2 is FYNNEI. This CDR3 spans 15 amino acids. Trimming stripped 8 bases from V and 0 bases from J, with 13 bases between. CDR3 residues: CASGGQGATNEKLFF. The CDR3 coding sequence is TGTGCCAGCGGAGGTCAGGGTGCAACTAATGAAAAACTGTTTTTT.

This clonotype has a handful of counts. The chain employs TRBV27 and TRBJ1-2; D unclear. This CDR3 comprises 14 residues. Germline V gives CDR1 MNHEY, CDR2 SMNVEV (reference sequence). Trimming cost V 6 bases and J 0 bases, with 11 bases left between them. The CDR3 bases are TGTGCCAGCAGCGTCGGGGTTTCTAACTATGGCTACACCTTC. This sequence encodes CASSVGVSNYGYTF.

A word on this clonotype: A far larger clone is off by one base, so a read error is likely. The J gene is TRBJ2-7, the V gene TRBV11-2, with a possible D match to TRBD1 (7 bases). V was shortened by 5 bases and J by 7 bases, with 21 bases between the two germline ends. The length of the CDR3 is 15 residues. Germline V lookup: CDR1 SGHAT, CDR2 FQNNGV. The CDR3 bases are TGTGCCAGCAGCCATGGACAGGAGGGGAACAATGAGCAGTACTTC. Translation: CASSHGQEGNNEQYF.